These T cell receptor beta chains were read from a single sample in a study of blood T cell repertoires in COVID-19. The repertoire was sequenced with immunoSEQ multiplex PCR; TCRdb's copy has only in-frame clones and lacks some. This table holds around 100,000 clones, about 77% found once. The sequenced material came from peripheral blood. These receptors were obtained from a woman in her 70s with acute or convalescent COVID-19. CDR3s include the opening cysteine and the closing phenylalanine or tryptophan. Fields, in order: J gene, D gene, V gene, clone size, CDR3 DNA, CDR3 protein. The D gene is left open where the match is weak. Size is stated for part of the rows, as once, few or many counts, or as a class when the clone is expanded.

j_call: TRBJ1-1; d_call: .; v_call: TRBV5-4; clone_size: few; cdr3_nt: TGTGCCAGCACCCTATTAGGAGGTAACACTGAAGCTTTCTTT; cdr3_aa: CASTLLGGNTEAFF
j_call: TRBJ1-3; d_call: .; v_call: TRBV6-5; clone_size: .; cdr3_nt: TGTGCCAGCAGTCCAGGGTTAAGCTCTGGAAACACCATATATTTT; cdr3_aa: CASSPGLSSGNTIYF
j_call: TRBJ1-2; d_call: .; v_call: TRBV12-5; clone_size: .; cdr3_nt: TGTGCTAGTGGGTCTTCAGGGGAACCCTATGGCTACACCTTC; cdr3_aa: CASGSSGEPYGYTF
j_call: TRBJ2-7; d_call: TRBD2; v_call: TRBV7-2; clone_size: .; cdr3_nt: TGTGCCAGCAGCTTAGGGGTTAGCGGGGTATACGAGCAGTACTTC; cdr3_aa: CASSLGVSGVYEQYF
j_call: TRBJ2-7; d_call: TRBD2; v_call: TRBV9; clone_size: .; cdr3_nt: TGTGCCAGCGGGTCGAGTAGCGGGGGTGTCTACGAGCAGTACTTC; cdr3_aa: CASGSSSGGVYEQYF
j_call: TRBJ1-6; d_call: .; v_call: TRBV4-1; clone_size: .; cdr3_nt: TGCGCCAGCAGCCAAGAGCAGGGCTATAATTCACCCCTCCACTTT; cdr3_aa: CASSQEQGYNSPLHF
j_call: TRBJ1-1; d_call: .; v_call: TRBV7-9; clone_size: many; cdr3_nt: TGTGCCAGCAGCTTAGTCACGGGGGTGAACACTGAAGCTTTCTTT; cdr3_aa: CASSLVTGVNTEAFF
j_call: TRBJ1-2; d_call: .; v_call: TRBV10-3; clone_size: .; cdr3_nt: TGTGCCATCACGGGAGCTGACTATGGCTACACCTTC; cdr3_aa: CAITGADYGYTF
j_call: TRBJ2-1; d_call: TRBD2; v_call: TRBV19; clone_size: .; cdr3_nt: TGTGCCACCCGACTAGCGGGGGGGGACAATGAGCAGTTCTTC; cdr3_aa: CATRLAGGDNEQFF
j_call: TRBJ1-2; d_call: TRBD1; v_call: TRBV5-1; clone_size: .; cdr3_nt: TGCGCCAGCAGCCCGGGACAGCTATATGGCTACACCTTC; cdr3_aa: CASSPGQLYGYTF
j_call: TRBJ2-7; d_call: TRBD1; v_call: TRBV19; clone_size: once; cdr3_nt: TGTGCCAGTAGTACTTGGACAGGGGAGGGAAACGAGCAGTACTTC; cdr3_aa: CASSTWTGEGNEQYF
j_call: TRBJ1-2; d_call: .; v_call: TRBV9; clone_size: .; cdr3_nt: TGTGCCAGCAGCCGCTCTCGAGCTGATTATGGCTACACCTTC; cdr3_aa: CASSRSRADYGYTF
j_call: TRBJ1-1; d_call: .; v_call: TRBV7-3; clone_size: .; cdr3_nt: TGTGCCAGCAGCTTATTCCAGAACACTGAAGCTTTCTTT; cdr3_aa: CASSLFQNTEAFF
j_call: TRBJ2-2; d_call: .; v_call: TRBV30; clone_size: .; cdr3_nt: TGTGCCTGGAGTTGGGGCCCGAACACCGGGGAGCTGTTTTTT; cdr3_aa: CAWSWGPNTGELFF
j_call: TRBJ1-4; d_call: .; v_call: TRBV6-5; clone_size: .; cdr3_nt: TGTGCCAGCAGTTCAACTCGCTCCGGAGCAAATGAAAAACTGTTTTTT; cdr3_aa: CASSSTRSGANEKLFF
j_call: TRBJ1-1; d_call: .; v_call: TRBV6-1; clone_size: .; cdr3_nt: TGTGCCAGCAGTGAATCTATGTTAGCGTTCTGGGGAACTGAAGCTTTCTTT; cdr3_aa: CASSESMLAFWGTEAFF
j_call: TRBJ1-5; d_call: .; v_call: TRBV6-2/TRBV6-3; clone_size: .; cdr3_nt: TGTGCCAGCAGTTTAGGTCCGGGGTCGCGGCAGCCCCAGCATTTT; cdr3_aa: CASSLGPGSRQPQHF
j_call: TRBJ2-2; d_call: TRBD1; v_call: TRBV4-3; clone_size: few; cdr3_nt: TGCGCCAGCAGCCATGCACAGGGGACCGGGGAGCTGTTTTTT; cdr3_aa: CASSHAQGTGELFF
j_call: TRBJ1-4; d_call: TRBD1; v_call: TRBV18; clone_size: few; cdr3_nt: TGTGCCAGCTCACCGGACAGGGATAAACTGTTTTTT; cdr3_aa: CASSPDRDKLFF
j_call: TRBJ1-2; d_call: TRBD1; v_call: TRBV15; clone_size: .; cdr3_nt: TGTGCCACCAGCAGGGATCCAGGGGGTAGCTATGGCTACACCTTC; cdr3_aa: CATSRDPGGSYGYTF
j_call: TRBJ1-3; d_call: TRBD1; v_call: TRBV5-6; clone_size: once; cdr3_nt: TGTGCCAGCAGCTTCCCGGGACAGCCGGTCTCTGGAAACACCATATATTTT; cdr3_aa: CASSFPGQPVSGNTIYF
j_call: TRBJ1-1; d_call: .; v_call: TRBV21-1; clone_size: .; cdr3_nt: TGTGCCAGCAGCATGGTTCTGGGGCGGAACACTGAAGCTTTCTTT; cdr3_aa: CASSMVLGRNTEAFF
j_call: TRBJ2-1; d_call: .; v_call: TRBV5-6; clone_size: .; cdr3_nt: TGTGCCAGCAGCTACAGCTTTGAAAACGGTCACAATGAGCAGTTCTTC; cdr3_aa: CASSYSFENGHNEQFF
j_call: TRBJ2-5; d_call: .; v_call: TRBV13; clone_size: .; cdr3_nt: TGTGCCAGCAGCTTAGGCGATGGACAGGGAGGGTTGTTAAGTTGGCGACGAGAGACCCAGTACTTC; cdr3_aa: CASSLGDGQGGLLSWRRETQYF
j_call: TRBJ1-2; d_call: .; v_call: TRBV19; clone_size: .; cdr3_nt: TGTGCCAGTACAACCTCGTGGGGGCGGAGGCTAGGTGGCTACACCTTC; cdr3_aa: CASTTSWGRRLGGYTF
j_call: TRBJ2-3; d_call: .; v_call: TRBV7-3; clone_size: .; cdr3_nt: TGTGCCAGCAGCTTAAGGGCGGGCCCGACAGATACGCAGTATTTT; cdr3_aa: CASSLRAGPTDTQYF
j_call: TRBJ1-5; d_call: .; v_call: TRBV2; clone_size: .; cdr3_nt: TGTGCCAGCAGTGGGGAGGGGAATCAGCCCCAGCATTTT; cdr3_aa: CASSGEGNQPQHF
j_call: TRBJ2-3; d_call: .; v_call: TRBV5-1; clone_size: once; cdr3_nt: TGCGCCAGCAGCCTGGGCTCAGGGTTAGATACGCAGTATTTT; cdr3_aa: CASSLGSGLDTQYF
j_call: TRBJ1-2; d_call: TRBD1; v_call: TRBV30; clone_size: .; cdr3_nt: TGTGCCTGGAGTACAGGGGGAGGTGGCTACACCTTC; cdr3_aa: CAWSTGGGGYTF
j_call: TRBJ1-1; d_call: .; v_call: TRBV3-1/TRBV3-2; clone_size: .; cdr3_nt: TGTGCCAGCAGCCAAACCGTTGGGGCTCTAAGGGCTTTCTTT; cdr3_aa: CASSQTVGALRAFF
j_call: TRBJ1-5; d_call: .; v_call: TRBV19; clone_size: .; cdr3_nt: TGTGCCAGTACCCATCAGGCAGCTCAGCCCCAGCATTTT; cdr3_aa: CASTHQAAQPQHF
j_call: TRBJ2-3; d_call: TRBD1; v_call: TRBV29-1; clone_size: .; cdr3_nt: TGCAGCGTGATGGACAGGGGGGAGACAGATACGCAGTATTTT; cdr3_aa: CSVMDRGETDTQYF
j_call: TRBJ1-6; d_call: TRBD1; v_call: TRBV30; clone_size: .; cdr3_nt: TGTGCCTGGAGGGGGGACAGTATACTCTCACCCCTCCACTTT; cdr3_aa: CAWRGDSILSPLHF
j_call: TRBJ1-4; d_call: .; v_call: TRBV6-5; clone_size: .; cdr3_nt: TGTGCCAGCAGGCTGCGGGGCGGGAATGAAAAACTGTTTTTT; cdr3_aa: CASRLRGGNEKLFF
j_call: TRBJ2-5; d_call: .; v_call: TRBV7-2; clone_size: .; cdr3_nt: TGTGCCAGCAGCGTACGAAGGGGAGAGACCCAGTACTTC; cdr3_aa: CASSVRRGETQYF
j_call: TRBJ1-5; d_call: .; v_call: TRBV29-1; clone_size: .; cdr3_nt: TGCAGCGTTGGAGGAGGAGGCAATCAGCCCCAGCATTTT; cdr3_aa: CSVGGGGNQPQHF
j_call: TRBJ2-3; d_call: TRBD2; v_call: TRBV7-2; clone_size: .; cdr3_nt: TGTGCCAGCAGCTTGAACGGGGGGAACACAGATACGCAGTATTTT; cdr3_aa: CASSLNGGNTDTQYF
j_call: TRBJ1-3; d_call: TRBD1; v_call: TRBV6-2/TRBV6-3; clone_size: .; cdr3_nt: TGTGCCAGCAGTGGACAGGGGGCGAAAATACAGAGCTCTGGAAACACCATATATTTT; cdr3_aa: CASSGQGAKIQSSGNTIYF
j_call: TRBJ2-1; d_call: TRBD2; v_call: TRBV6-4; clone_size: .; cdr3_nt: TGTGCCAGCGGGCTAGCGGGGGGAAACTCCTACAATGAGCAGTTCTTC; cdr3_aa: CASGLAGGNSYNEQFF
j_call: TRBJ2-5; d_call: .; v_call: TRBV20-1; clone_size: .; cdr3_nt: TGCAGTGCTAGCCCCGAAGAGACCCAGTACTTC; cdr3_aa: CSASPEETQYF
j_call: TRBJ1-2; d_call: TRBD1; v_call: TRBV6-6; clone_size: .; cdr3_nt: TGTGCCAGCAGAGACAGGGTAGACTATGGCTACACCTTC; cdr3_aa: CASRDRVDYGYTF
j_call: TRBJ2-1; d_call: TRBD2; v_call: TRBV5-1; clone_size: .; cdr3_nt: TGCGCCAGCAGCCGCGGGGGGTCCTCCTACAATGAGCAGTTCTTC; cdr3_aa: CASSRGGSSYNEQFF
j_call: TRBJ1-1; d_call: .; v_call: TRBV20-1; clone_size: few; cdr3_nt: TGCAGTGCTATGGACAGAGAAGCTTTCTTT; cdr3_aa: CSAMDREAFF